A selection of T cell receptor beta chains follows, all from one sample in a study of beta chain features in type 1 diabetes. TCRdb's table, derived via immunoSEQ multiplex PCR, lists solely in-frame clones and lacks some. Of under 250,000 clones in the sample, roughly an eighth are singletons; the top ten hold around 0.026%. Sequenced input: naive CD4+ T cells from blood. The receptor source for this set is a woman in her thirties or forties in good health. Both conserved end residues are part of each CDR3. A D gene is named only where the DNA matches it firmly. Size is omitted from some rows. Given values are once, few, many or a class for expanded clones.

clone size,D gene,V gene,J gene,CDR3 protein,CDR3 DNA
few,-,TRBV29-1,TRBJ1-1,CSALQGSNTEAFF,TGCAGCGCTTTACAGGGATCGAACACTGAAGCTTTCTTT
-,-,TRBV7-7,TRBJ2-2,CASSLAGGPTTGELFF,TGTGCCAGCAGCTTAGCGGGGGGGCCCACCACCGGGGAGCTGTTTTTT
few,TRBD1,TRBV7-9,TRBJ1-4,CASSSRDRGTEKLFF,TGTGCCAGCAGCTCCCGGGACAGGGGAACCGAAAAACTGTTTTTT
-,-,TRBV6-5,TRBJ2-1,CASSTLSYNEQFF,TGTGCCAGCAGTACCCTAAGCTACAATGAGCAGTTCTTC
-,TRBD1,TRBV5-1,TRBJ1-2,CASSEPGQGNYGYTF,TGCGCCAGCAGCGAGCCGGGACAGGGGAACTATGGCTACACCTTC
few,-,TRBV7-9,TRBJ2-7,CASSLVGDEQYF,TGTGCCAGCAGCTTAGTGGGAGACGAGCAGTACTTC
-,-,TRBV15,TRBJ1-3,CATSRDQGNGNTIYF,TGTGCCACCAGCAGAGACCAGGGTAATGGAAACACCATATATTTT
-,TRBD2,TRBV7-2,TRBJ2-5,CASRLGLAGGQETQYF,TGTGCCAGCAGATTGGGACTAGCGGGGGGGCAGGAGACCCAGTACTTC
-,-,TRBV6-5,TRBJ1-2,CASSYGSWGTYSYTF,TGTGCCAGCAGTTACGGATCTTGGGGCACTTATAGCTACACCTTC
few,-,TRBV7-9,TRBJ2-7,CASSRQGGPSSYEQYF,TGTGCCAGCAGCCGTCAGGGGGGCCCGAGCTCCTACGAGCAGTACTTC
-,-,TRBV2,TRBJ2-7,CASNQATYEQYF,TGTGCCAGCAACCAGGCTACCTACGAGCAGTACTTC
few,-,TRBV9,TRBJ2-1,CASSVAPSASGNEQFF,TGTGCCAGCAGCGTAGCTCCCTCGGCTTCAGGCAATGAGCAGTTCTTC
-,TRBD1,TRBV5-1,TRBJ1-5,CASSLEGAGGEPQHF,TGCGCCAGCAGCTTGGAGGGAGCAGGGGGCGAGCCCCAGCATTTT
few,-,TRBV9,TRBJ1-4,CASSVGTRDGEKLFF,TGTGCCAGCAGCGTAGGTACCAGGGATGGTGAAAAACTGTTTTTT
few,-,TRBV29-1,TRBJ2-2,CSGIKLSTGELFF,TGCAGCGGCATCAAACTGAGCACCGGGGAGCTGTTTTTT
-,-,TRBV7-9,TRBJ2-1,CASRLLGESYNEQFF,TGTGCCAGCAGGCTACTTGGGGAGAGCTACAATGAGCAGTTCTTC
-,TRBD1,TRBV18,TRBJ2-7,CASSLRQGATAYEQYF,TGTGCCAGCTCACTCCGACAGGGGGCGACCGCCTACGAGCAGTACTTC
few,-,TRBV29-1,TRBJ1-5,CSVALESNQPQHF,TGCAGCGTCGCCCTGGAGAGCAATCAGCCCCAGCATTTT
few,-,TRBV7-6,TRBJ2-2,CASRSVANTGELFF,TGTGCCAGCCGCAGTGTCGCGAACACCGGGGAGCTGTTTTTT
few,-,TRBV13,TRBJ1-3,CASSLRRGAFGNTIYF,TGTGCCAGCAGCTTACGGCGGGGGGCATTTGGAAACACCATATATTTT
-,-,TRBV6-5,TRBJ2-5,CASSYSPWAETQYF,TGTGCCAGCAGTTACTCACCGTGGGCTGAGACCCAGTACTTC
few,TRBD1,TRBV9,TRBJ1-2,CASRGQGLYGYTF,TGTGCCAGCAGAGGACAGGGTCTCTATGGCTACACCTTC